This T cell receptor beta chain was identified in a study of T-cell memory formation after mild COVID-19. Across the whole study: In these data, TCR clusters were largely donor specific.

This CDR3 contains 15 residues. Trimming took off 0 bases at V and 3 bases at J, with 8 bases between the two ends. Germline V gives CDR1 SEHNR, CDR2 FQNEAQ (reference sequence). 5'RACE, which relied on constant-segment primers, yielded TCR alpha and TCR beta cDNA libraries carrying sample barcodes and UMIs. TCRdb independently ran MiXCR on the 5' RACE reads; one entry per CDR3 protein. The sample records roughly 350,000 distinct CDR3 sequences, around 27% being singletons. This sequence joins TRBV7-9 and TRBJ2-2, with no clear D. The sequenced sample was PBMCs or a T cell subset sorted from them (not recorded which). The sequence came from an adult woman who had mild COVID-19 (a few samples of this study predate the infection). Cell type and time point are not known. CDR3 DNA: TGTGCCAGCAGCTTAGCGGTGCAGTACACCGGGGAGCTGTTTTTT. Translated, it gives CASSLAVQYTGELFF. The whole variable domain, filled in from reference TRBV7-9 and TRBJ2-2, reads DTGVSQNPRHKITKRGQNVTFRCDPISEHNRLYWYRQTLGQGPEFLTYFQNEAQLEKSRLLSDRFSAERPKGSFSTLEIQRTEQGDSAMYLCASSLAVQYTGELFFGEGSRLTVL.